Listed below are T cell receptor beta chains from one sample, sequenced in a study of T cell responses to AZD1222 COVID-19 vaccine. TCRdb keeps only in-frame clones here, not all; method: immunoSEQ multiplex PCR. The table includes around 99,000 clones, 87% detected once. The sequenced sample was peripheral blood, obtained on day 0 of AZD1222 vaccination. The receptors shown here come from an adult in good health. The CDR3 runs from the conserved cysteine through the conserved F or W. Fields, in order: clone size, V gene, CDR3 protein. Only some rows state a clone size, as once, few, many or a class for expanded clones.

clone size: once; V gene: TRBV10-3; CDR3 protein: CAIRNLAYEQYF
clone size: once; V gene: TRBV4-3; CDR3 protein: CASSQETGEVVNYGYTF
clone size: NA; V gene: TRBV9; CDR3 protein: CASSIQGRSNEKLFF
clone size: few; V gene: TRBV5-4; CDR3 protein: CASSLARGASEKLFF
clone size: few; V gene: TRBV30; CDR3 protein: CAWSDGGVKKLFF
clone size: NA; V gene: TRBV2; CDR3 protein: CASSWTASTDTQYF
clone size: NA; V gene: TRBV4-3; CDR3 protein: CASSQDSSGAREQFF
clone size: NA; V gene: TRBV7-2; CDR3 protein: CASSFDAGPGNTIYF
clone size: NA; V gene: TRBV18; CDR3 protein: CASSPKAGAWEQYF
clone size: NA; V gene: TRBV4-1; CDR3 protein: CASSQDMGQPQHF
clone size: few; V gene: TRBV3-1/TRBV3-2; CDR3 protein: CASSQVDPDGRLREQYF
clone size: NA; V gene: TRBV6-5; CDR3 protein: CASSSGQASDEQYF
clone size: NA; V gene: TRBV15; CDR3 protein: CATSTLWGETQYF
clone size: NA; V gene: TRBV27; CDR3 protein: CASSPRPEGGYEQYF
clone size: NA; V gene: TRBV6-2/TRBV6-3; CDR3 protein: CASSSETSKLVNKETQYF
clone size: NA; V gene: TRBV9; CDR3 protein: CASSAGQGDTGELFF
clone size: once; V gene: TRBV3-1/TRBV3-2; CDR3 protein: CASSGESGRAPYNEQFF
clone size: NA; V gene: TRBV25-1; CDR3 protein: CASSELDGDYGYTF
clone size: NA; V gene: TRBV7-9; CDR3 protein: CASRPAGGETQYF
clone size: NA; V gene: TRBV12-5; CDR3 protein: CASGIRRQGGNEKLFF
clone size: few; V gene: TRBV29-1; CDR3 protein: CSVLIGGSPPSGANVLTF
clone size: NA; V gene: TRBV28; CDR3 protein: CASSFRLAGLYNEQFF
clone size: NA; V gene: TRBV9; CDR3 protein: CASSVSGDYGYTF
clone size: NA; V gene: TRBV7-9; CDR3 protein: CASSLGGAGYEQYF